The 18 T cell receptor beta chains given below trace back to one sample, sequenced in a study of shared clonotypes between healthy human individuals. Some clones are missing from TCRdb's copy, which holds only in-frame ones; the method was immunoSEQ multiplex PCR. In the table there are 550,000 to 700,000 clones, around four fifths of which are singletons. Sequences were obtained from memory CD4+ T cells sorted from blood. Subset given: CD45RA-negative fraction. The receptors derive from a woman aged 25 to 45 in good health.

This sequence joins TRBV28 and TRBJ2-7, with TRBD1 matching over 9 bases. CDR1 is MDHEN, CDR2 SYDVKM, per germline. V lost 8 bases, J lost 0 bases, and 2 bases stayed unmatched. The CDR3 is 13 residues long. The CDR3 loop reads CASEGQGSYEQYF. The DNA for the CDR3 is TGTGCCAGCGAGGGACAGGGCTCCTACGAGCAGTACTTC. The variable domain in full, with the rest retrieved from reference TRBV28 and TRBJ2-7, is DVKVTQSSRYLVKRTGEKVFLECVQDMDHENMFWYRQDPGLGLRLIYFSYDVKMKEKGDIPEGYSVSREKKERFSLILESASTNQTSMYLCASEGQGSYEQYFGPGTRLTVT.

The chain links TRBV27 to TRBJ1-1, with TRBD1 matching over 7 bases. CDR3 length: 12 residues. V lost 6 bases to trimming and J lost 10 bases; unmatched junction nucleotides: 8. The germline CDR1 and CDR2 sequences are MNHEY and SMNVEV (reference sequence). The CDR3 here is CASRGTARGAFF. The CDR3 DNA reads TGTGCCAGCAGGGGGACAGCCCGGGGAGCTTTCTTT.

This sequence joins TRBV5-1 and TRBJ2-1; D possibly uses TRBD1 or TRBD2 (5 bases each). V was pared by 0 bases and J by 9 bases, with 7 bases between. The CDR3 spans 12 residues. Germline V CDR1 and CDR2: SGHRS, YFSETQ. CDR3 bases: TGCGCCAGCAGCTTGGAGGGGAGTGAGCAGTTCTTC. Protein product: CASSLEGSEQFF. Using reference TRBV5-1 and TRBJ2-1 for the parts outside the CDR3, the full variable domain is KAGVTQTPRYLIKTRGQQVTLSCSPISGHRSVSWYQQTPGQGLQFLFEYFSETQRNKGNFPGRFSGRQFSNSRSEMNVSTLELGDSALYLCASSLEGSEQFFGPGTRLTVL.

Concerning this clone: A much more abundant neighbour one base away suggests this may be a read error. The rearrangement links TRBV19 to TRBJ2-1, with D possibly called TRBD1 or TRBD2 (5 bases each). Looked up from germline, CDR1 is LNHDA and CDR2 is SQIVND (reference sequence). Trimming took off 3 bases at V and 6 bases at J, with 9 bases between the two ends. The CDR3 is 13 residues long. The CDR3 nucleotides read TGTGCCAGTAGTATGCCAGGGAGCAATGAGCAGTTCTTC. This sequence encodes CASSMPGSNEQFF.

J is TRBJ2-1 and V is TRBV7-3, with D possibly matching TRBD1 (6 bases). The V gene lost 6 bases and the J gene lost 10 bases, with 16 bases spanning the gap. CDR3 length: 13 amino acids. Germline CDR1 SGHTA, CDR2 FQGTGA. This CDR3 reads CASSLGAGTEQFF. CDR3 bases: TGTGCCAGCAGTTTGGGGGCCGGCACCGAGCAGTTCTTC. Based on the CDR3 plus reference TRBV7-3 and TRBJ2-1, the full variable domain is GAGVSQTPSNKVTEKGKYVELRCDPISGHTALYWYRQSLGQGPEFLIYFQGTGAADDSGLPNDRFFAVRPEGSVSTLKIQRTERGDSAVYLCASSLGAGTEQFFGPGTRLTVL.

The chain carries TRBV15 and TRBJ2-6, with D possibly TRBD2 on 6 matching bases. Germline CDR1 LNHNV, CDR2 YYDKDF (reference sequence). Trimming stripped 2 bases from V and 4 bases from J, with 21 bases between. This CDR3 has 19 amino acids. DNA for the CDR3: TGTGCCACCAGCAGACAGTTCGGCGGGGCGGGGAGAGGGGCCAACGTCCTGACTTTC. The encoded protein is CATSRQFGGAGRGANVLTF.

The chain employs TRBV4-2 and TRBJ2-3; 9 nucleotides align to TRBD2. J was trimmed by 0 bases and V by 5 bases; bases with no gene match: 3. This CDR3 has 15 residues. Per germline, CDR1 LGHNA and CDR2 YNFKEQ. The chain's CDR3 is CASSAGLASTDTQYF. In DNA form, the CDR3 reads TGTGCCAGCAGCGCGGGACTAGCTAGCACAGATACGCAGTATTTT.

The chain recombines TRBV7-8 with TRBJ1-5; 9 positions match TRBD1. Germline-derived CDR1 and CDR2 are SGHVS and FQNEAQ. Germline trimming cut 7 bases from V and 4 bases from J; bases unmatched to any gene: 2. CDR3 length: 13 amino acids. In DNA, the CDR3 is TGTGCCAGCATCGGACAGGGGAATCAGCCCCAGCATTTT. Its translation is CASIGQGNQPQHF.

The V and J genes are TRBV2 and TRBJ2-7; TRBD2 matches at 7 bases. Germline trimming cut 6 bases from V and 3 bases from J; bases unmatched to any gene: 11. Germline V lookup: CDR1 SNHLY, CDR2 FYNNEI. The CDR3 contains 15 residues. The CDR3 is CASRELAAFHYEQYF. DNA of the CDR3: TGTGCCAGCAGAGAGCTAGCGGCGTTTCACTACGAGCAGTACTTC.

This clone was recorded only once. The V and J genes are TRBV20-1 and TRBJ2-1; no firm D call. V was cut by 4 bases and J by 8 bases, with 6 bases left in between. Germline V gene lookup returns CDR1 DFQATT and CDR2 SNEGSKA (reference sequence). This CDR3 spans 10 amino acids. As DNA, the CDR3 is TGCAGTGCTATATTCTATGAGCAGTTCTTC. This gives the protein CSAIFYEQFF.

The chain uses TRBV30 and TRBJ1-1, with D possibly being TRBD1 (5 bases). Trimming cost V 2 bases and J 0 bases, with 13 bases left between them. Germline V gene sequence: CDR1 GTSNPN, CDR2 SVGIG (reference sequence). This CDR3 region has 15 residues. The CDR3 sequence: CAWSLLGGMNTEAFF. The CDR3 DNA reads TGTGCCTGGAGTTTGCTCGGGGGTATGAACACTGAAGCTTTCTTT. Supplemented by reference TRBV30 and TRBJ1-1, the full variable domain reads SQTIHQWPATLVQPVGSPLSLECTVEGTSNPNLYWYRQAAGRGLQLLFYSVGIGQISSEVPQNLSASRPQDRQFILSSKKLLLSDSGFYLCAWSLLGGMNTEAFFGQGTRLTVV.

In this sample, this clone turned up a few times. This chain links TRBV19 with TRBJ1-5; D ambiguous. This CDR3 spans 12 amino acids. Germline lookup yields CDR1 LNHDA and CDR2 SQIVND (reference sequence). The V gene lost 5 bases and the J gene lost 5 bases, with 7 bases spanning the gap. The CDR3 region is CASSGWDQPQHF. CDR3 coding DNA: TGTGCCAGTAGTGGGTGGGATCAGCCCCAGCATTTT.

This chain uses TRBV28 with TRBJ2-5; D uncertain. The germline V and J ends were trimmed by 7 bases and 5 bases, with 14 bases remaining between them. The CDR3 length is 13 residues. Germline CDR1 and CDR2: MDHEN and SYDVKM. CDR3 coding DNA: TGTGCCAGCAAAATGCCAGGAAGGGAGACCCAGTACTTC. It yields the protein CASKMPGRETQYF. The complete variable domain, with remaining parts taken from reference TRBV28 and TRBJ2-5, reads DVKVTQSSRYLVKRTGEKVFLECVQDMDHENMFWYRQDPGLGLRLIYFSYDVKMKEKGDIPEGYSVSREKKERFSLILESASTNQTSMYLCASKMPGRETQYFGPGTRLLVL.

V usage is TRBV7-9 and J usage is TRBJ1-2; D gene unclear. The CDR3 length is 13 residues. CDR1 is SEHNR, CDR2 FQNEAQ, per germline (reference sequence). V shed 4 bases and J shed 5 bases, with 11 bases lying between them. CDR3 bases: TGTGCCAGCAGCTCGGACGGACCATATGGCTACACCTTC. It specifies CASSSDGPYGYTF.

The chain couples TRBV28 to TRBJ1-2; no definite D call. The germline V and J ends were trimmed by 6 bases and 11 bases, with 22 bases remaining between them. The CDR3 has 14 residues. The V gene's germline CDR1 is MDHEN and CDR2 SYDVKM. The CDR3 loop is CASRVAGRGVGYTF. CDR3 nucleotide sequence: TGTGCCAGCAGGGTAGCCGGGCGGGGAGTAGGTTACACCTTC.

The rearrangement uses TRBV9 and TRBJ2-1, with D maybe TRBD1 (6 bases). Trimming shortened V by 0 bases and J by 8 bases, and 24 bases separated the two germline ends. Germline V gene data show CDR1 as SGDLS and CDR2 as YYNGEE. The CDR3 is 18 amino acids. The CDR3, as DNA: TGTGCCAGCAGCGTAGGCCAAAGTCGTTGGGACAATGTGGATGAGCAGTTCTTC. It yields the protein CASSVGQSRWDNVDEQFF.

V and J are TRBV19 and TRBJ1-1, with D possibly TRBD1 on 6 matching bases. The V end lost 5 bases, the J end lost 5 bases, and 18 bases lay between the germline ends. The V gene's germline CDR1 is LNHDA and CDR2 SQIVND (reference sequence). The CDR3 sequence is 15 residues long. The CDR3 region is CASSLLRGQGTEAFF. In nucleotides, the CDR3 is TGTGCCAGTAGTCTTTTGCGTGGGCAGGGGACTGAAGCTTTCTTT.

This clone was picked up one time. J is TRBJ2-7 and V is TRBV6-6; possibly TRBD2 for D (6 bases). The ends were cut back, 9 bases at V and 4 bases at J, with 19 bases in the middle. CDR3 length: 14 residues. Germline V CDR1 and CDR2: MNHNY, SVGAGI (reference sequence). CDR3 nucleotides: TGTGCCAGTAGTCGGGAGTTGACCGTGTACGAGCAGTACTTC. The encoded protein is CASSRELTVYEQYF.